This record concerns one T cell receptor beta chain sequence. The protocol was immunoSEQ multiplex PCR, while the TCRdb copy is restricted to in-frame clones and leaves out a portion. The sample shows just over 150,000 clones, about 80% of them seen only once. This sample is drawn from a study of blood T cell repertoires in COVID-19. Study-level information: Nucleic acid was either cDNA or gDNA, and it came from T cells, B-cell-depleted T cells, or PBMCs.

The J segment lost 2 bases and the V segment lost 1 base, leaving 5 bases of the junction unmatched. The CDR3 has 15 residues. Germline assignment: CDR1 SGHTA and CDR2 FQGNSA. The chain couples TRBV7-2 to TRBJ2-7; TRBD1 agrees at 7 bases. The specimen was peripheral blood. This receptor was taken from a man in his 60s with acute or convalescent COVID-19. The CDR3 coding sequence is TGTGCCAGCAGCTTAGGGACAGGATTTACCTACGAGCAGTACTTC. Encoded protein: CASSLGTGFTYEQYF.